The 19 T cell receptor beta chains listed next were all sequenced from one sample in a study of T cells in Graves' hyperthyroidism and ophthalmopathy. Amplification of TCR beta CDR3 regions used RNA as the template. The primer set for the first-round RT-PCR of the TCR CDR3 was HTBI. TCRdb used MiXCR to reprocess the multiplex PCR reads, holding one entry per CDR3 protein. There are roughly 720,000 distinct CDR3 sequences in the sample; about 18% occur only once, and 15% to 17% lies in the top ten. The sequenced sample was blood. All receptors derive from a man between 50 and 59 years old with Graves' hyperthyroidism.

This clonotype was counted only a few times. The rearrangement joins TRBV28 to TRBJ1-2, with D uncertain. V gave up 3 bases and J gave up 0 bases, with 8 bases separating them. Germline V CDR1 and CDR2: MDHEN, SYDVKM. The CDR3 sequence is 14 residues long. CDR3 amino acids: CASSFLPTNYGYTF. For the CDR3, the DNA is TGTGCCAGCAGTTTCCTGCCAACTAACTATGGCTACACCTTC.

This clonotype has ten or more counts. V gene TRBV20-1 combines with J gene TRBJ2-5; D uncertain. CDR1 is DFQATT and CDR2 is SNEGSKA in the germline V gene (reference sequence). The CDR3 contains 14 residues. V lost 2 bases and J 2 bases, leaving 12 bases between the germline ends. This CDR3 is CSARHAGQQETQYF. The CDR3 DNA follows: TGCAGTGCTAGACACGCTGGCCAACAAGAGACCCAGTACTTC.

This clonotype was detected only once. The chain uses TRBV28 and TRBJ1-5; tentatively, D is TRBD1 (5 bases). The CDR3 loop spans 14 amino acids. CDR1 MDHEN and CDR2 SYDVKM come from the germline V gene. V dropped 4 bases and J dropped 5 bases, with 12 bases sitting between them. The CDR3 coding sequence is TGTGCCAGCAGTTCGGACAAGGACTATCAGCCCCAGCATTTT. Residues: CASSSDKDYQPQHF. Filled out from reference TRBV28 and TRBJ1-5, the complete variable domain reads DVKVTQSSRYLVKRTGEKVFLECVQDMDHENMFWYRQDPGLGLRLIYFSYDVKMKEKGDIPEGYSVSREKKERFSLILESASTNQTSMYLCASSSDKDYQPQHFGDGTRLSIL.

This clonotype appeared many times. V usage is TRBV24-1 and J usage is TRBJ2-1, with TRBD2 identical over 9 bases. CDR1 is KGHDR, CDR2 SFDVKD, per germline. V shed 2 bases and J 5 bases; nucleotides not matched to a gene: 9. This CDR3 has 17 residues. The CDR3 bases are TGTGCCACCAGTGATTCCATGGCGGGAGGGCGACACAATGAGCAGTTCTTC. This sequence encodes CATSDSMAGGRHNEQFF.

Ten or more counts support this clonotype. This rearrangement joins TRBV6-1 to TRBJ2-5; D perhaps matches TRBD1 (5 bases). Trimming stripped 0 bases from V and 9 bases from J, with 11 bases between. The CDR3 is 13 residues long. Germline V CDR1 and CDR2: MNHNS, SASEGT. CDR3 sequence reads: CASSEAISRAQYF. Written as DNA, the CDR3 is TGTGCCAGCAGTGAAGCGATATCCAGGGCCCAGTACTTC.

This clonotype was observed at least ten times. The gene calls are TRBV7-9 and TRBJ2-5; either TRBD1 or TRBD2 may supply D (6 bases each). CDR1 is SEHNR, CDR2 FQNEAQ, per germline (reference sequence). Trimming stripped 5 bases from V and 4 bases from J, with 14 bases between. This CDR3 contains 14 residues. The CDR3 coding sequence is TGTGCCAGCAGCAAGGAGGGGGGCCGAGAGACCCAGTACTTC. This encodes CASSKEGGRETQYF.

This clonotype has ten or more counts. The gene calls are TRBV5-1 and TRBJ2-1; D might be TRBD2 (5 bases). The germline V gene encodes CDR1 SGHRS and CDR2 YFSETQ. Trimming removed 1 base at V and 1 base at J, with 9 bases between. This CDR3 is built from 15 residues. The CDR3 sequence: CASSLLEGSYNEQFF. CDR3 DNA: TGCGCCAGCAGCTTGTTAGAGGGATCCTACAATGAGCAGTTCTTC. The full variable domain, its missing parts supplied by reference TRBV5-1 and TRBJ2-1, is KAGVTQTPRYLIKTRGQQVTLSCSPISGHRSVSWYQQTPGQGLQFLFEYFSETQRNKGNFPGRFSGRQFSNSRSEMNVSTLELGDSALYLCASSLLEGSYNEQFFGPGTRLTVL.

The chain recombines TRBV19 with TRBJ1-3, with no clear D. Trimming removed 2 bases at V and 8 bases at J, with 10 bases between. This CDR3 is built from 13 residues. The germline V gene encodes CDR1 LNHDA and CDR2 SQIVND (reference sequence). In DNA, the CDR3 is TGTGCCAGTAGTATACAAGTTGAAGACACCATATATTTT. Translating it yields CASSIQVEDTIYF.

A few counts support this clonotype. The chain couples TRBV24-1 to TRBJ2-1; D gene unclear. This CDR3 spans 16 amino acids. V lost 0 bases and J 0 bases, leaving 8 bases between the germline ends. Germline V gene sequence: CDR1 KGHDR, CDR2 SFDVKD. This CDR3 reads CATSDLVTSSYNEQFF. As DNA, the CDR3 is TGTGCCACCAGTGATTTGGTGACAAGCTCCTACAATGAGCAGTTCTTC.

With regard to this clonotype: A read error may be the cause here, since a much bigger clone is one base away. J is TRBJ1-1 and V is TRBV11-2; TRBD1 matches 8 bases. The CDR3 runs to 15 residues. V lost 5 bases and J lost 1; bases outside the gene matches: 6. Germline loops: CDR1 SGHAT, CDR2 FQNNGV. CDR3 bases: TGTGCCAGCAGCGGAGGACAGGGCACGAACACTGAAGCTTTCTTT. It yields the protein CASSGGQGTNTEAFF. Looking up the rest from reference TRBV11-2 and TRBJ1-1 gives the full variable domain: EAGVAQSPRYKIIEKRQSVAFWCNPISGHATLYWYQQILGQGPKLLIQFQNNGVVDDSQLPKDRFSAERLKGVDSTLKIQPAKLEDSAVYLCASSGGQGTNTEAFFGQGTRLTVV.

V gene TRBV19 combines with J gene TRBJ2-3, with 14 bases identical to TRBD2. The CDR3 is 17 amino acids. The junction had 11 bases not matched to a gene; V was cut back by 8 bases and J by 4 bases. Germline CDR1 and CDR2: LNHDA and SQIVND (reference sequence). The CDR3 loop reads CASSLMRLAGGPDTQYF. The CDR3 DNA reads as TGTGCCAGTTCCCTAATGAGACTAGCGGGAGGGCCAGATACGCAGTATTTT.

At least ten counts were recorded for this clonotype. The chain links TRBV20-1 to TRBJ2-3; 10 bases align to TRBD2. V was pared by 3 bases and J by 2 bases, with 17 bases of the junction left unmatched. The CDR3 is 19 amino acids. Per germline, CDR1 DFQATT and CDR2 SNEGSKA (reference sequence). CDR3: CSARFGSGRSQGTTDTQYF. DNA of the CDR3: TGCAGTGCTAGGTTCGGTAGCGGGAGGTCACAGGGGACCACAGATACGCAGTATTTT.

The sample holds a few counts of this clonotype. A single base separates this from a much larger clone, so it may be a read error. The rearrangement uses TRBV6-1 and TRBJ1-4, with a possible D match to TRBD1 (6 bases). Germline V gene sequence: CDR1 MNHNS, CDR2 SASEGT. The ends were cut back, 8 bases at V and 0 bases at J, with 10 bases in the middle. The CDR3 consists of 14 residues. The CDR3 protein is CASQNRATNEKLFF. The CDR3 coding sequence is TGTGCCAGCCAGAACAGGGCAACTAATGAAAAACTGTTTTTT.

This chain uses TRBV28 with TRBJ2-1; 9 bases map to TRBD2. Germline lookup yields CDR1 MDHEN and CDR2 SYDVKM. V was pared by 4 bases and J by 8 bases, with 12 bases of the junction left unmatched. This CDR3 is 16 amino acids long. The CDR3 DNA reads TGTGCCAGCAGTTCTCGAAGGCTAGCGGGGCGCGATGAGCAGTTCTTC. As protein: CASSSRRLAGRDEQFF. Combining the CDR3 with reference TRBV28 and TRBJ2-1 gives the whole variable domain DVKVTQSSRYLVKRTGEKVFLECVQDMDHENMFWYRQDPGLGLRLIYFSYDVKMKEKGDIPEGYSVSREKKERFSLILESASTNQTSMYLCASSSRRLAGRDEQFFGPGTRLTVL.

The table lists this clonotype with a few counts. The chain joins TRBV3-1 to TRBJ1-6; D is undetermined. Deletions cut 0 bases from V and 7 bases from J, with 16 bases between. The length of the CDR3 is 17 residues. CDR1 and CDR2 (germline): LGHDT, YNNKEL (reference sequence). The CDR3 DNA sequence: TGTGCCAGCAGCCAAGATTCGCGACCCGAGGGAAATTCACCCCTCCACTTT. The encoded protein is CASSQDSRPEGNSPLHF.

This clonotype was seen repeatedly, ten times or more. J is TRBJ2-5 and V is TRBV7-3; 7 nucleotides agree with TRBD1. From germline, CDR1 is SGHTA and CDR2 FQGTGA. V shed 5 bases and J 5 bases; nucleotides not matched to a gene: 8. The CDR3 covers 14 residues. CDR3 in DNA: TGTGCCAGCAGCCCCGACAGGGAAGACGAGACCCAGTACTTC. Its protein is CASSPDREDETQYF.

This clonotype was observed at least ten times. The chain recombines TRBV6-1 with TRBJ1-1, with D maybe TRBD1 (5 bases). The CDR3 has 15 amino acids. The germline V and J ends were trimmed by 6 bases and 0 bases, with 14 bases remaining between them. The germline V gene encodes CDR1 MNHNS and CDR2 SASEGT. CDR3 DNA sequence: TGTGCCAGCAGGGGTAGACAGCTCATGAACACTGAAGCTTTCTTT. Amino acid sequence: CASRGRQLMNTEAFF.

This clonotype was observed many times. Here the CDR3 reads CAISRASLNEQFF. In nucleotides, the CDR3 is TGTGCCATCAGTCGGGCTAGTCTCAATGAGCAGTTCTTC. V is TRBV10-3 and J is TRBJ2-1; D is uncertain. The CDR3 spans 13 residues. Trimming took off 5 bases at V and 6 bases at J, with 11 bases between the two ends. CDR1 is ENHRY, CDR2 SYGVKD, per germline.

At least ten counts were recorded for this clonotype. The CDR3 reads CASSLLLEYSDTQYF. DNA of the CDR3: TGTGCCAGCAGCTTACTGCTGGAGTACTCAGATACGCAGTATTTT. The chain links TRBV11-2 to TRBJ2-3, with D hard to call. Germline assignment: CDR1 SGHAT and CDR2 FQNNGV. V was pared by 2 bases and J by 4 bases, with 13 bases between. The CDR3 loop spans 15 amino acids.